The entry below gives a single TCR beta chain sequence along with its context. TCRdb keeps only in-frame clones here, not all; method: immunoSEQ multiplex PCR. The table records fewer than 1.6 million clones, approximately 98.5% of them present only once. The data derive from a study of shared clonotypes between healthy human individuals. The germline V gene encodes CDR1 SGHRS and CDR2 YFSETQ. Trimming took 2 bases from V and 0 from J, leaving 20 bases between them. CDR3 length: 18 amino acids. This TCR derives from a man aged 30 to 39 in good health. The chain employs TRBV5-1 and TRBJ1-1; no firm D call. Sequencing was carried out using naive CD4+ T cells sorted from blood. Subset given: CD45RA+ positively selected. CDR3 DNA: TGCGCCAGCAGCTTTTTCGGTCCCTCTGCTCTTTTGAACACTGAAGCTTTCTTT. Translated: CASSFFGPSALLNTEAFF.